This T cell receptor beta chain originates from a study of blood T cell repertoires in COVID-19. Study overall: PBMCs, B-cell-depleted T cells, or T cells provided the cDNA or gDNA that made up the material.

Patients from Seattle were sampled longitudinally, starting during active infection. Per the study methods: The assay estimated nucleated cells by amplifying reference gene primers. Some clones are missing from TCRdb's copy, which holds only in-frame ones; the method was immunoSEQ multiplex PCR. V, J and clone size were drawn from that table, and D and trimming were deduced from the DNA. The sample consists of approximately 320,000 clones, about 90% of them appearing once. J gave up 7 bases and V 3 bases, and 6 bases lay outside the gene matches. The CDR3 length is 15 residues. Germline lookup yields CDR1 MDHEN and CDR2 SYDVKM.

The sample consisted of peripheral blood. The rearrangement uses TRBV28 and TRBJ2-2; 9 bases agree with TRBD2. The TCR sequence derives from a woman aged 30 to 39 with COVID-19, enrolled during active disease. The CDR3: CASSLGGLARGELFF. CDR3 coding DNA: TGTGCCAGCAGTTTGGGGGGACTAGCTCGCGGGGAGCTGTTTTTT. The whole variable domain, filled in from reference TRBV28 and TRBJ2-2, reads DVKVTQSSRYLVKRTGEKVFLECVQDMDHENMFWYRQDPGLGLRLIYFSYDVKMKEKGDIPEGYSVSREKKERFSLILESASTNQTSMYLCASSLGGLARGELFFGEGSRLTVL.